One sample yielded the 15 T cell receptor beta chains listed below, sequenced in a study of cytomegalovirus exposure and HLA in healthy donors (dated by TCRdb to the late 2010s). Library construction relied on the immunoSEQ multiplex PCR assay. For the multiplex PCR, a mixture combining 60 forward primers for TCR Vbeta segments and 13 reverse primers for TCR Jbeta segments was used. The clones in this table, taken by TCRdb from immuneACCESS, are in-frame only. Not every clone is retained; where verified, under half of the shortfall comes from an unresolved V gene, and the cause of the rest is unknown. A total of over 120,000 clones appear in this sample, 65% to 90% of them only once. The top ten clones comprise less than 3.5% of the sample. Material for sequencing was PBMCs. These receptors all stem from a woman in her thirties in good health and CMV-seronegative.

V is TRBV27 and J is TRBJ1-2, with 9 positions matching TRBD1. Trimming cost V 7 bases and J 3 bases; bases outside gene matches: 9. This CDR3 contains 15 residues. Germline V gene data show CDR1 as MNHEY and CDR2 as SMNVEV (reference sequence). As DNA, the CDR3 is TGTGCCAGCACAGAAACAGGGGGCGTGGACTATGGCTACACCTTC. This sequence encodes CASTETGGVDYGYTF.

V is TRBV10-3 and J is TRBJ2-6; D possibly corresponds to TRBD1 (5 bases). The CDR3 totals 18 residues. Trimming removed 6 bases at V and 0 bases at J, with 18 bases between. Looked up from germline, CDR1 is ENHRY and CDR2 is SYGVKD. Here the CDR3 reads CAISGHTNRFSGANVLTF. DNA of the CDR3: TGTGCCATCAGCGGCCACACTAACAGGTTCTCTGGGGCCAACGTCCTGACTTTC.

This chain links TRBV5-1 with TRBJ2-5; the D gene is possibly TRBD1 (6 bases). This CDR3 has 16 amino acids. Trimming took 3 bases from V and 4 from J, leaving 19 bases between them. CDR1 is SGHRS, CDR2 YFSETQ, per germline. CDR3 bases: TGCGCCAGCAGCTACTCCGGGGAACAGGGCACAGAGACCCAGTACTTC. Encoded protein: CASSYSGEQGTETQYF. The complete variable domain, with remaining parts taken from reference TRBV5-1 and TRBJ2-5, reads KAGVTQTPRYLIKTRGQQVTLSCSPISGHRSVSWYQQTPGQGLQFLFEYFSETQRNKGNFPGRFSGRQFSNSRSEMNVSTLELGDSALYLCASSYSGEQGTETQYFGPGTRLLVL.

The CDR3 DNA follows: TGTGCCATCAGTGAGTCGGGCAGCCCCTATGGCTACACCTTC. It encodes CAISESGSPYGYTF. This rearrangement joins TRBV10-3 to TRBJ1-2; no reliable D call. The V gene's germline CDR1 is ENHRY and CDR2 SYGVKD. V was trimmed by 0 bases and J by 4 bases, leaving 9 bases between them. The CDR3 is made up of 14 amino acids.

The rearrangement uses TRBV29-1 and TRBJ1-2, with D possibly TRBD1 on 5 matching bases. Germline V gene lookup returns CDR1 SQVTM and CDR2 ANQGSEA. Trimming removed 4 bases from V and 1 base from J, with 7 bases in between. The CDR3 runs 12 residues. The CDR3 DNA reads TGCAGCGTTGGACAGAGTAACTATGGCTACACCTTC. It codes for CSVGQSNYGYTF.

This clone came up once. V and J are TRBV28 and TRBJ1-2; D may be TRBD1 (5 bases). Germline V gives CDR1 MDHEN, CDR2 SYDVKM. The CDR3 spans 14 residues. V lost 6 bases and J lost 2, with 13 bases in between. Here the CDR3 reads CASRSGQRNYGYTF. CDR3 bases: TGTGCCAGCAGATCCGGACAACGGAACTATGGCTACACCTTC.

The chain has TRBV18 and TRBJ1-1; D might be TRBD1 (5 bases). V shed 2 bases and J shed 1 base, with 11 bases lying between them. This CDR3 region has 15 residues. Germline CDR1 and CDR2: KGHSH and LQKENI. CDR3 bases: TGTGCCAGCTCACCAGAGACAGTATCGAACACTGAAGCTTTCTTT. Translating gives CASSPETVSNTEAFF.

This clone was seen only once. DNA for the CDR3: TGTGCCAGCAGCCGGACAGGGGGCTGGACTGGAAACACCATATATTTT. Translation gives CASSRTGGWTGNTIYF. The chain joins TRBV27 to TRBJ1-3, with TRBD1 identical over 11 bases. Germline-derived CDR1 and CDR2 are MNHEY and SMNVEV (reference sequence). This CDR3 region has 16 residues. Losses at the gene ends were 6 bases for V and 2 bases for J; bases not matched to a gene: 6.

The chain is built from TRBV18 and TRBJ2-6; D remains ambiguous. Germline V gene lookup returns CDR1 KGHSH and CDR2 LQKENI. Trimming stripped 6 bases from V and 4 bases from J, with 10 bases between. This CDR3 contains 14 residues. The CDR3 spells CASSIMAGANVLTF. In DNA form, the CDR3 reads TGTGCCAGCTCCATAATGGCCGGGGCCAACGTCCTGACTTTC.

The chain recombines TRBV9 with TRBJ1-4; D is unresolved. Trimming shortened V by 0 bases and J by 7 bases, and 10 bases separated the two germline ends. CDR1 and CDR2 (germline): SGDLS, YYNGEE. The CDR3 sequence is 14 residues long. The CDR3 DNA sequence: TGTGCCAGCAGCGTAGCCGGGGATGGTGAAAAACTGTTTTTT. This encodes CASSVAGDGEKLFF.

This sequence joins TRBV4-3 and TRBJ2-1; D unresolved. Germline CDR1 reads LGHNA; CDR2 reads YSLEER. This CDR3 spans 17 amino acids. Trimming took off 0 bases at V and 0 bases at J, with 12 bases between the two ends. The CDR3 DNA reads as TGCGCCAGCAGCCAAGATTATCTGTCGAGCTCCTACAATGAGCAGTTCTTC. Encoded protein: CASSQDYLSSSYNEQFF.

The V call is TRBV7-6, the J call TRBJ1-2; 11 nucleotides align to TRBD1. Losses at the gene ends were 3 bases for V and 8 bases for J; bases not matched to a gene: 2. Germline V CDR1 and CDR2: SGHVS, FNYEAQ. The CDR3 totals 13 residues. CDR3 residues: CASSFRTGGGYTF. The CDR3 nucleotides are TGTGCCAGCAGCTTCCGGACAGGGGGCGGCTACACCTTC.

The CDR3, as DNA: TGCGCCAGCAGCCAAGGACAGGGGCCCTACAATGAGCAGTTCTTC. Amino acids: CASSQGQGPYNEQFF. The chain couples TRBV4-1 to TRBJ2-1; 8 positions match TRBD1. J was trimmed by 2 bases and V by 1 base; bases with no gene match: 1. Germline loops: CDR1 MGHRA, CDR2 YSYEKL. The CDR3 loop spans 15 amino acids.

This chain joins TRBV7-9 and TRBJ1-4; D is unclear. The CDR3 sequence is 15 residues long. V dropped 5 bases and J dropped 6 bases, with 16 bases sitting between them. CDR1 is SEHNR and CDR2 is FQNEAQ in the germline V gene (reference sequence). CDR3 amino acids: CASSLIPPGDEKLFF. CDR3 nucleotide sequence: TGTGCCAGCAGCCTCATACCCCCCGGGGATGAAAAACTGTTTTTT.

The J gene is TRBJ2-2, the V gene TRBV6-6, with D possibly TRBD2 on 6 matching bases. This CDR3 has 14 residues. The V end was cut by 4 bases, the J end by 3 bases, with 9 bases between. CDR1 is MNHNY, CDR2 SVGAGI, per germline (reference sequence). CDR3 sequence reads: CASSWRGDTGELFF. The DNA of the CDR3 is TGTGCCAGCAGTTGGAGGGGAGACACCGGGGAGCTGTTTTTT.